This record covers a single TCR beta chain. No antigen is known for it. CD8+CD57+ cell expansion, shown by flow cytometry, had occurred in the patients selected for sequencing. Each patient carried a diagnosis of severe acquired aplastic anemia. From germline, CDR1 is LNHNV and CDR2 YYDKDF (reference sequence). CDR3 size: 13 residues. Trimming took 1 base from V and 5 from J; bases not matched to a gene: 2. Both TCR beta VDJ combination and CDR3 sequence profiling were carried out. Genomic DNA was the template for this profiling. MiXCR, applied by TCRdb to the reads, yields one record per CDR3 protein. The sample yields roughly 100,000 distinct CDR3 sequences, around 70% seen once. This sample was taken from a study of CD8+CD57+ T cells in acquired aplastic anemia. Study summary: DNA recovered from sorted CD4+ and CD8+ cells had a mean of around 3.2 ug.

Points from the study as a whole: Around 29 CD8+ CDR3 sequences were shared between patients and controls. Any difference that existed in CD8+ Simpson's diversity between patients and controls was not significant.

The receptor comes from a human donor with aplastic anemia. The chain couples TRBV15 to TRBJ2-7; 7 nucleotides align to TRBD2. The sample comprised sorted CD4+, CD8+, or CD8+CD57+ T cells (not recorded which) from PBMCs. Written as DNA, the CDR3 is TGTGCCACCAGCAGAGGACTAGCCAACGAGCAGTACTTC. It encodes CATSRGLANEQYF. Together with reference TRBV15 and TRBJ2-7, the CDR3 gives the full variable domain: DAMVIQNPRYQVTQFGKPVTLSCSQTLNHNVMYWYQQKSSQAPKLLFHYYDKDFNNEADTPDNFQSRRPNTSFCFLDIRSPGLGDTAMYLCATSRGLANEQYFGPGTRLTVT.